This T cell receptor (beta chain) is from a study of blood T cell repertoires in COVID-19. Across the whole study: Collection of acute and convalescent COVID-19 samples took place in the United States, Italy and Spain. PBMCs, B-cell-depleted T cells, or T cells were the source of the cDNA or gDNA that made up the material.

The germline V gene encodes CDR1 MNHNY and CDR2 SVGAGI (reference sequence). This CDR3 comprises 12 residues. V was trimmed by 8 bases and J by 1 base, leaving 8 bases between them. Original handling: Using reference gene primer amplification, nucleated cell counts were estimated. Some clones are missing from TCRdb's copy, which holds only in-frame ones; the method was immunoSEQ multiplex PCR. The DNA gave D and trimming, while V, J and clone size come from that table. This repertoire shows 100,000 or so clones, around nine tenths found once; its top ten account for more than 7%. V usage is TRBV6-6 and J usage is TRBJ2-5; D is uncertain. Sequencing was done on a sample of peripheral blood. The origin of this receptor is a man in his fifties or sixties with acute or convalescent COVID-19. CDR3 protein: CASGQVQETQYF. CDR3 DNA: TGTGCCAGCGGCCAGGTCCAAGAGACCCAGTACTTC.